Listed below are T cell receptor beta chains from one sample, sequenced in a study of Graves' ophthalmopathy and Graves' hyperthyroidism. TCRdb used MiXCR to reprocess the multiplex PCR reads, holding one entry per CDR3 protein. This sample yields 150,000 to 200,000 distinct CDR3 sequences, of which 39% are seen a single time; about 8.2% belongs to the top ten. Sample: peripheral blood. The receptor source for this set is a man younger than 40 with Graves' ophthalmopathy. CDR3s leave out the opening cysteine and the closing phenylalanine or tryptophan. Each record gives: CDR3 length, V gene, J gene, CDR3 protein.

>13|TRBV19|TRBJ2-7
ASSTGDRSSYEQY
>15|TRBV27|TRBJ2-7
ASSPILGTSGLYEQY
>11|TRBV7-2|TRBJ2-5
ASKGRGMETQY
>9|TRBV12-3/TRBV12-4|TRBJ1-2
ASSLGPEYT
>13|TRBV29-1|TRBJ1-2
SVEAWGRVGYGYT
>13|TRBV12-3/TRBV12-4|TRBJ2-7
ASSSSAGTSYEQY
>13|TRBV7-2|TRBJ1-1
ASSIWAGAGTEAF
>12|TRBV12-3/TRBV12-4|TRBJ1-1
ASSPRVLNTEAF
>13|TRBV12-3/TRBV12-4|TRBJ2-7
ASSLGGTGYKKQY
>13|TRBV19|TRBJ2-2
ASSPLASGTGELF
>10|TRBV6-2/TRBV6-3|TRBJ2-4
ASSYLRTIQY
>12|TRBV7-2|TRBJ2-7
ASSLSRDFYEQY
>14|TRBV14|TRBJ2-5
ASSHEGLGGGETQY
>12|TRBV12-3/TRBV12-4|TRBJ1-5
ASTGRVHNQPQH
>13|TRBV12-5|TRBJ1-5
ASGRAAGSNQPQH
>12|TRBV14|TRBJ2-7
ASSPDLAGVGWY
>11|TRBV7-8|TRBJ1-3
ASSSYSGNTIY
>9|TRBV7-9|TRBJ1-1
ASSPPAGAF
>10|TRBV3-1|TRBJ1-1
ASISSGSEAF
>12|TRBV6-1|TRBJ1-1
ASSPDFVGTEAF
>14|TRBV6-1|TRBJ1-5
ASSPSGTSSNQPQH
>14|TRBV13|TRBJ2-2
ASSILGLAGVGELF
>14|TRBV4-1|TRBJ2-2
ASSRAGLVNTGELF
>13|TRBV10-3|TRBJ2-7
AISESTGEAYEQY
>10|TRBV6-2/TRBV6-3|TRBJ1-1
ASSRDYTEAF
>11|TRBV29-1|TRBJ2-7
SVAPGTSGEQY
>12|TRBV28|TRBJ2-5
ASSSRRPQETQY
>12|TRBV10-3|TRBJ2-7
AISESRGGLEQY
>12|TRBV4-2|TRBJ1-2
ASSQEANNYGYT
>15|TRBV4-3|TRBJ1-2
ASSPKAGAGGADRYT
>14|TRBV6-1|TRBJ2-5
ASTATFVGTPETQY
>12|TRBV7-9|TRBJ2-7
ASSPWTGAGEQY
>14|TRBV12-3/TRBV12-4|TRBJ2-6
ASSRQVSSGANVLT
>12|TRBV7-8|TRBJ1-5
ASSFQPGNQPQH
>13|TRBV6-1|TRBJ2-7
ASSEAGPRSYEQY
>12|TRBV20-1|TRBJ1-5
SATTGTDYQPQH
>14|TRBV7-8|TRBJ1-6
ASSLNPGGGVSPLH
>12|TRBV28|TRBJ1-5
ASSLEGMGQPQH
>12|TRBV12-3/TRBV12-4|TRBJ1-2
ASSFTGTNYGYT
>13|TRBV28|TRBJ1-6
ASSLRQGPNSPLH
>13|TRBV24-1|TRBJ1-2
ATSDLHGQGGGYT
>13|TRBV6-2/TRBV6-3|TRBJ2-7
ASTFSGSGSYEQY
>17|TRBV4-1|TRBJ1-2
ASSQDLYAVGPGIIGYT
>11|TRBV11-3|TRBJ1-2
ASSLEDVYGYT